The 28 T cell receptor beta chains presented below share a single source sample, sequenced in a study of early T cells in non-severe SARS-CoV-2 infection. TCRdb re-derived calls from the 5' RACE reads in MiXCR, one entry per CDR3 protein. The table has tens of thousands of distinct CDR3 sequences, 13% seen once; the top ten hold about 9.3%. The specimen was whole blood, collected at baseline. The source is an adult who was a healthcare worker with PCR-confirmed SARS-CoV-2 infection or an uninfected control (not recorded which).

The gene calls are TRBV7-6 and TRBJ2-5, with D possibly being TRBD1 (7 bases). Trimming stripped 5 bases from V and 2 bases from J, with 12 bases between. Germline CDR1 SGHVS, CDR2 FNYEAQ. The CDR3 is made up of 14 amino acids. The CDR3 nucleotides are TGTGCCAGCAGCCGCGGGACAGAACAAGAGACCCAGTACTTC. Translation: CASSRGTEQETQYF.

The gene calls are TRBV19 and TRBJ1-4, with no clear D. Germline CDR1 LNHDA, CDR2 SQIVND (reference sequence). CDR3 size: 18 residues. V lost 3 bases and J 3 bases, leaving 20 bases between the germline ends. The CDR3 DNA reads TGTGCCAGTAGTATTGGGAAGATGTCCTCCTCCTCTAATGAAAAACTGTTTTTT. It yields the protein CASSIGKMSSSSNEKLFF.

This clonotype was counted only a few times. The V gene is TRBV27, the J gene TRBJ1-1; the match to TRBD1 covers 8 bases. Losses at the gene ends were 5 bases for V and 3 bases for J; bases not matched to a gene: 8. Germline V gene sequence: CDR1 MNHEY, CDR2 SMNVEV (reference sequence). The CDR3 consists of 15 residues. The CDR3 DNA follows: TGTGCCAGCAGTCCCCGGACAGGGATGGACACTGAAGCTTTCTTT. It yields the protein CASSPRTGMDTEAFF.

This clonotype was detected only a few times. This rearrangement joins TRBV12-3 or TRBV12-4 to TRBJ1-1; 8 nucleotides agree with TRBD1. V lost 4 bases and J lost 5; bases outside the gene matches: 6. This CDR3 is built from 14 residues. The CDR3: CASSWAGGATEAFF. The CDR3 DNA follows: TGTGCCAGCAGTTGGGCAGGGGGCGCGACTGAAGCTTTCTTT.

This clonotype was seen more than once but under ten times. The rearrangement links TRBV20-1 to TRBJ2-1; D may be TRBD1 or TRBD2 (5 bases each). The CDR3 runs to 13 residues. The germline V gene has CDR1 DFQATT and CDR2 SNEGSKA (reference sequence). V shed 8 bases and J shed 4 bases, with 15 bases lying between them. In nucleotides, the CDR3 is TGCAGTACTACGGGACGCCTTTACAATGAGCAGTTCTTC. Protein: CSTTGRLYNEQFF.

The chain couples TRBV7-8 to TRBJ1-4; D is unclear. Trimming removed 0 bases at V and 8 bases at J, with 13 bases between. The CDR3 runs to 15 residues. Germline V gives CDR1 SGHVS, CDR2 FQNEAQ. CDR3 region: CASSLAKVAGEKLFF. The CDR3 DNA is TGTGCCAGCAGCTTAGCCAAAGTAGCGGGCGAAAAACTGTTTTTT.

The rearrangement uses TRBV27 and TRBJ2-4; weak D call: TRBD2 (5 bases). CDR1 is MNHEY, CDR2 SMNVEV, per germline (reference sequence). Trimming left V 0 bases short and J 5 bases short, with 11 bases between. The CDR3 is made up of 15 amino acids. CDR3 amino acids: CASSLSRGYENIQYF. In DNA, the CDR3 is TGTGCCAGCAGTTTATCTAGAGGGTACGAAAACATTCAGTACTTC.

The rearrangement links TRBV7-9 to TRBJ1-1; D is uncertain. Germline CDR1 reads SEHNR; CDR2 reads FQNEAQ (reference sequence). The CDR3 length is 11 residues. V gave up 5 bases and J gave up 7 bases, with 8 bases separating them. CDR3 protein: CASSRPGEAFF. CDR3 in DNA: TGTGCCAGCAGCCGGCCCGGTGAAGCTTTCTTT.

The chain has TRBV19 and TRBJ2-7; no firm D call. V shed 4 bases and J shed 2 bases, with 9 bases lying between them. The CDR3 has 13 residues. Germline V CDR1 and CDR2: LNHDA, SQIVND (reference sequence). This CDR3 is CASSRNLPYEQYF. For the CDR3, the DNA is TGTGCCAGTAGTAGAAATTTACCCTACGAGCAGTACTTC. The variable domain in full, completed from reference TRBV19 and TRBJ2-7, reads DGGITQSPKYLFRKEGQNVTLSCEQNLNHDAMYWYRQDPGQGLRLIYYSQIVNDFQKGDIAEGYSVSREKKESFPLTVTSAQKNPTAFYLCASSRNLPYEQYFGPGTRLTVT.

This clonotype was seen at least ten times. The genes are TRBV19 and TRBJ2-4; D may correspond to TRBD1 or TRBD2 (5 bases each). The CDR3 runs 13 residues. Trimming removed 7 bases from V and 5 bases from J, with 12 bases in between. Germline V gene lookup returns CDR1 LNHDA and CDR2 SQIVND (reference sequence). The CDR3 DNA reads TGTGCCAGTACCCCTAGGGGACAAAACATTCAGTACTTC. The encoded protein is CASTPRGQNIQYF.

The chain carries TRBV29-1 and TRBJ2-5; D call uncertain. The ends were cut back, 1 base at V and 5 bases at J, with 8 bases in the middle. The CDR3 is 12 amino acids. Looked up from germline, CDR1 is SQVTM and CDR2 is ANQGSEA. The CDR3 is CSVEVRLETQYF. The CDR3 DNA is TGCAGCGTTGAAGTTCGGCTTGAGACCCAGTACTTC.

In its sample, this clonotype was seen many times. The chain has TRBV6-6 and TRBJ2-7, with TRBD2 matching 9 bases. J lost 5 bases, V lost 4 bases, and 12 bases had no gene match. CDR1 is MNHNY and CDR2 is SVGAGI in the germline V gene (reference sequence). The CDR3 length is 16 residues. The CDR3 protein is CASSFLAGVDGDEQYF. The CDR3, as DNA: TGTGCCAGCAGTTTTTTAGCGGGGGTGGACGGGGACGAGCAGTACTTC.

This sequence joins TRBV14 and TRBJ1-2, with TRBD1 as a possible D gene (6 bases). This CDR3 is built from 13 residues. Germline values: CDR1 SGHDN, CDR2 FVKESK. The ends were cut back, 10 bases at V and 8 bases at J, with 20 bases in the middle. The CDR3 protein is CATKSRGGRGYTF. DNA of the CDR3: TGTGCCACCAAGAGCAGGGGAGGCAGAGGCTACACCTTC.

This clonotype was counted between two and nine times. This chain joins TRBV6-2 or TRBV6-3 and TRBJ1-1; D unresolved. The CDR3 has 14 residues. Trimming pared 0 bases from V and 4 bases from J, leaving 9 bases between. Germline lookup yields CDR1 MNHEY and CDR2 SVGEGT. The CDR3 reads CASSYSGSGTEAFF. In DNA, the CDR3 is TGTGCCAGCAGTTACTCAGGGTCGGGCACTGAAGCTTTCTTT.

This clonotype was picked up many times. V gene TRBV29-1 combines with J gene TRBJ2-3; 14 nucleotides align to TRBD2. This CDR3 spans 16 amino acids. CDR1 SQVTM and CDR2 ANQGSEA come from the germline V gene. The V and J ends lost 4 bases and 4 bases, in that order; junction bases with no gene match: 7. In DNA form, the CDR3 reads TGCAGCGTTGGGGGACTAGCGGGAGAGTTCCCAGATACGCAGTATTTT. Residues: CSVGGLAGEFPDTQYF.

This clonotype was seen more than once but under ten times. J is TRBJ2-2 and V is TRBV12-3 or TRBV12-4; 7 positions match TRBD2. V gave up 4 bases and J gave up 6 bases; unmatched junction bases: 5. The CDR3 totals 14 residues. Here the CDR3 DNA reads TGTGCCAGCAGTTCACGGGGAGGGGCCGGGGAGCTGTTTTTT. Its translation: CASSSRGGAGELFF.

This clonotype was observed a handful of times. This rearrangement joins TRBV20-1 to TRBJ1-4; 8 bases align to TRBD1. Germline lookup yields CDR1 DFQATT and CDR2 SNEGSKA (reference sequence). There are 13 residues in the CDR3. V shed 2 bases and J 5 bases; nucleotides not matched to a gene: 1. CDR3 nucleotides: TGCAGTGCTAGAAGACAGGGGAATGAAAAACTGTTTTTT. As protein: CSARRQGNEKLFF.

This clonotype was detected many times. At one end the junction does not follow the germline gene, possibly because of a read error. This chain uses TRBV7-9 with TRBJ2-7; 7 bases are shared with TRBD1. Germline V gene sequence: CDR1 SEHNR, CDR2 FQNEAQ (reference sequence). CDR3 length: 14 amino acids. CDR3 sequence (DNA): TGTGCCAGCAGATTAGGGACAGACCCTTTGGAGCAGTACTTC. Its protein product is CASRLGTDPLEQYF. The full variable domain, its missing parts supplied by reference TRBV7-9 and TRBJ2-7, is DTGVSQNPRHKITKRGQNVTFRCDPISEHNRLYWYRQTLGQGPEFLTYFQNEAQLEKSRLLSDRFSAERPKGSFSTLEIQRTEQGDSAMYLCASRLGTDPLEQYFGPGTRLTVT.

This clonotype occurred a few times. This sequence joins TRBV5-1 and TRBJ1-5; TRBD1 agrees at 10 bases. V was clipped by 5 bases and J by 1 base; unmatched bases: 3. Germline CDR1 SGHRS, CDR2 YFSETQ. This CDR3 is 15 amino acids long. The CDR3 loop reads CASSLDRGSNQPQHF. CDR3 DNA: TGCGCCAGCAGTCTGGACAGGGGGAGCAATCAGCCCCAGCATTTT.

This clonotype was counted at least ten times. The V gene is TRBV19, the J gene TRBJ1-5, with 12 bases identical to TRBD1. The CDR3 loop spans 17 amino acids. With V trimmed by 3 bases and J by 7 bases, 10 bases remained unmatched. Germline V gene data show CDR1 as LNHDA and CDR2 as SQIVND (reference sequence). Written as DNA, the CDR3 is TGTGCCAGTAGTATGGGACAGGGGGCGCGAGTCTTACAGCCCCAGCATTTT. Protein sequence: CASSMGQGARVLQPQHF.

This clonotype was detected only a few times. This sequence joins TRBV28 and TRBJ1-1; unclear D gene. Germline CDR1 is MDHEN and CDR2 is SYDVKM. The CDR3 is made up of 13 amino acids. Trimming removed 4 bases from V and 5 bases from J, with 11 bases in between. The CDR3 DNA sequence: TGTGCCAGCAGTTATGGGGTTGGGACTGAAGCTTTCTTT. Protein sequence: CASSYGVGTEAFF.

The V gene is TRBV7-9, the J gene TRBJ2-4, with unresolved D. V lost 5 bases to trimming and J lost 1 base, with 15 bases between them. This CDR3 region has 16 residues. Germline V gives CDR1 SEHNR, CDR2 FQNEAQ (reference sequence). CDR3 in amino acids: CASSPDGGLAKNIQYF. Written as DNA, the CDR3 is TGTGCCAGCAGCCCCGATGGTGGATTGGCCAAAAACATTCAGTACTTC. The whole variable domain, remainder taken from reference TRBV7-9 and TRBJ2-4, is DTGVSQNPRHKITKRGQNVTFRCDPISEHNRLYWYRQTLGQGPEFLTYFQNEAQLEKSRLLSDRFSAERPKGSFSTLEIQRTEQGDSAMYLCASSPDGGLAKNIQYFGAGTRLSVL.

The CDR3 region has the DNA TGCAGTGCTAGACCCGGACTAGCGGGGGGGCTAAGAGATACGCAGTATTTT. As protein: CSARPGLAGGLRDTQYF. This rearrangement joins TRBV20-1 to TRBJ2-3, with 15 nucleotides matching TRBD2. V dropped 2 bases and J dropped 5; count of bases not matched to a gene: 8. Germline V gives CDR1 DFQATT, CDR2 SNEGSKA (reference sequence). This CDR3 has 17 residues.

There are many counts of this clonotype. The genes are TRBV4-3 and TRBJ2-7; D not certain. The CDR3 is 13 amino acids. The germline V gene encodes CDR1 LGHNA and CDR2 YSLEER. V was trimmed by 0 bases and J by 2 bases, leaving 5 bases between them. CDR3 sequence (DNA): TGCGCCAGCAGCCAAGATCGGGCCTACGAGCAGTACTTC. Its translation: CASSQDRAYEQYF.

The chain uses TRBV29-1 and TRBJ2-2; D gene unclear. This CDR3 is built from 12 residues. Germline V gene lookup returns CDR1 SQVTM and CDR2 ANQGSEA. V was clipped by 4 bases and J by 5 bases, with 8 bases between them. The CDR3 DNA is TGCAGCGTTGTCCTTGCGACCGGGGAGCTGTTTTTT. This translates into CSVVLATGELFF.

The rearrangement uses TRBV27 and TRBJ2-1; D is possibly TRBD1 or TRBD2 (6 bases each). V lost 3 bases and J 0 bases, leaving 12 bases between the germline ends. The CDR3 has 16 amino acids. CDR1 is MNHEY and CDR2 is SMNVEV in the germline V gene (reference sequence). The CDR3 region has the DNA TGTGCCAGCAGTTTCGGGGGCTTGAGCTCCTACAATGAGCAGTTCTTC. The encoded protein is CASSFGGLSSYNEQFF.

This sequence joins TRBV7-3 and TRBJ2-6; tentatively, D is TRBD1 (5 bases). The CDR3 totals 15 residues. Trimming cost V 5 bases and J 0 bases, with 8 bases left between them. Germline CDR1 SGHTA, CDR2 FQGTGA. The DNA for the CDR3 is TGTGCCAGCAGCCAAGACAGCTCTGGGGCCAACGTCCTGACTTTC. It translates to CASSQDSSGANVLTF.

This chain uses TRBV3-1 with TRBJ2-7, with TRBD1 identical over 8 bases. Unmatched junction bases numbered 19, after V lost 8 bases and J lost 7 bases. The CDR3 contains 16 residues. The V gene's germline CDR1 is LGHDT and CDR2 YNNKEL (reference sequence). CDR3 loop: CASSLSDARGRGEQYF. Here the CDR3 DNA reads TGTGCCAGCTCTCTAAGTGACGCCAGGGGGCGGGGTGAGCAGTACTTC.